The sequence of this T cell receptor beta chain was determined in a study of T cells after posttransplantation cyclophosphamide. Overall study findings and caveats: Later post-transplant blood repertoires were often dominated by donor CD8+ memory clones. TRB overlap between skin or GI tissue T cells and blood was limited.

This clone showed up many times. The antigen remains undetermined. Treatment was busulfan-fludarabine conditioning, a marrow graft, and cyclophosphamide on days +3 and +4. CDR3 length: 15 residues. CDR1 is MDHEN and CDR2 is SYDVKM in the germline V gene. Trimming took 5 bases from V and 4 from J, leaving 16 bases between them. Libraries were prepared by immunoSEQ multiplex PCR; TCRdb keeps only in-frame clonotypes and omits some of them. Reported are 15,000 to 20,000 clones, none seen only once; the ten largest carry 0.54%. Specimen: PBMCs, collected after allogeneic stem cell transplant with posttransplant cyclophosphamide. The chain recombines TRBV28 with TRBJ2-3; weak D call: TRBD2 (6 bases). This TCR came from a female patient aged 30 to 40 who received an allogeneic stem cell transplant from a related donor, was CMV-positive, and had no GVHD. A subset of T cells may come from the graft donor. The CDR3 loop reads CASSPRWRAADTQYF. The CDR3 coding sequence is TGTGCCAGCAGTCCCAGATGGAGGGCGGCAGATACGCAGTATTTT.